These T cell receptor beta chains were read from a single sample in a study of cytomegalovirus exposure and HLA in healthy donors. Generated by immunoSEQ multiplex PCR, the TCRdb table keeps only in-frame clones and is missing some. The table lists about 180,000 clones, just under 85% of them singletons. The specimen was PBMCs. These receptors were taken from a girl aged 5-17 years in good health and CMV-seropositive. CDR3s include the opening cysteine and the closing phenylalanine or tryptophan. The D gene is left open where the match is weak. Rows may omit the clone size; those that give it use once, few, many or a size class.

>-|TRBJ1-5|TRBV9|-
CASSVGAGQHQPQHF
TGTGCCAGCAGCGTAGGGGCGGGCCAGCATCAGCCCCAGCATTTT
>-|TRBJ2-2|TRBV6-5|TRBD2
CASRTSDTGELFF
TGTGCCAGCAGGACTAGCGACACCGGGGAGCTGTTTTTT
>few|TRBJ1-5|TRBV6-6|-
CASREAGGNQPQHF
TGTGCCAGCAGGGAGGCGGGGGGCAATCAGCCCCAGCATTTT
>-|TRBJ2-7|TRBV7-6|-
CASSFRPNSYEQYF
TGTGCCAGCAGCTTTCGTCCAAATAGTTACGAGCAGTACTTC
>-|TRBJ1-1|TRBV19|-
CASSSGRAYTEAFF
TGTGCCAGTAGCTCGGGGAGGGCGTACACTGAAGCTTTCTTT
>few|TRBJ2-1|TRBV6-5|TRBD1
CASSYSDRPYNEQFF
TGTGCCAGCAGTTACTCGGACAGGCCTTACAATGAGCAGTTCTTC
>-|TRBJ2-1|TRBV5-5|-
CASSLSSNEQFF
TGTGCCAGCAGCTTATCCAGCAATGAGCAGTTCTTC
>-|TRBJ2-7|TRBV10-2|-
CASSEGLLDEQYF
TGCGCCAGCAGTGAAGGACTCCTGGACGAGCAGTACTTC
>once|TRBJ2-7|TRBV6-5|-
CASSYADGMTYEQYF
TGTGCCAGCAGTTACGCGGACGGGATGACCTACGAGCAGTACTTC
>-|TRBJ2-5|TRBV5-1|-
CASSLGQSQETQYF
TGCGCCAGCAGCTTGGGACAGTCCCAAGAGACCCAGTACTTC
>few|TRBJ2-2|TRBV5-8|-
CASSLRQASNTGELFF
TGTGCCAGCAGCCTAAGACAGGCCTCGAACACCGGGGAGCTGTTTTTT
>once|TRBJ2-6|TRBV4-2|-
CASSQVNRVSGANVLTF
TGTGCCAGCAGCCAGGTCAACAGGGTTTCGGGGGCCAACGTCCTGACTTTC
>few|TRBJ1-4|TRBV4-1|TRBD1
CASSLPGTGGNEKLFF
TGCGCCAGCAGCCTTCCGGGGACAGGGGGAAATGAAAAACTGTTTTTT
>-|TRBJ2-7|TRBV6-1|-
CASSEVSGLNEQYF
TGTGCCAGCAGTGAGGTTTCAGGGCTCAACGAGCAGTACTTC
>-|TRBJ2-5|TRBV21-1|-
CASSESREPTQYF
TGTGCCAGCAGCGAATCCCGGGAACCGACCCAGTACTTC
>-|TRBJ1-4|TRBV29-1|-
CSVVSGTGEKLFF
TGCAGCGTTGTCTCGGGAACGGGAGAAAAACTGTTTTTT
>-|TRBJ2-7|TRBV9|TRBD1
CASSNTGVYEQYF
TGTGCCAGCAGCAATACAGGGGTCTACGAGCAGTACTTC
>-|TRBJ1-5|TRBV6-1|-
CASRQRGSGNQPQHF
TGTGCCAGCAGACAAAGGGGGTCGGGCAATCAGCCCCAGCATTTT
>-|TRBJ2-7|TRBV5-1|-
CASSSGDSLAGPYF
TGCGCCAGCAGCTCCGGGGACAGTTTGGCGGGGCCGTACTTC
>-|TRBJ2-5|TRBV5-4|TRBD2
CASSVTSFQETQYF
TGTGCCAGCAGCGTGACTAGCTTCCAAGAGACCCAGTACTTC
>few|TRBJ1-2|TRBV10-3|TRBD1
CAISDSDRAGYTF
TGTGCCATCAGTGACTCCGACAGGGCTGGCTACACCTTC
>few|TRBJ1-1|TRBV6-1|TRBD1
CASSDRGSTEAFF
TGTGCCAGCAGCGACAGGGGGAGCACTGAAGCTTTCTTT
>-|TRBJ1-5|TRBV6-5|-
CASSYSQGSNQPQHF
TGTGCCAGCAGTTACTCTCAGGGTAGCAATCAGCCCCAGCATTTT
>-|TRBJ1-1|TRBV18|-
CASSQGLVAEAFF
TGTGCCAGCTCACAGGGACTGGTTGCTGAAGCTTTCTTT
>-|TRBJ1-6|TRBV7-8|TRBD1
CASSLSAGGSPLHF
TGTGCCAGCAGCTTATCGGCAGGGGGTTCACCCCTCCACTTT